This is a list of T cell receptor beta chains from one sample in a study of blood T cell repertoires in COVID-19. TCRdb's table, derived via immunoSEQ multiplex PCR, lists solely in-frame clones and lacks some. The sample carries about 140,000 clones, 70% to 80% recorded once. What was sequenced was peripheral blood. The receptor set was obtained from a man aged 45 to 65 with acute or convalescent COVID-19. Both conserved end residues are part of each CDR3. The order of the fields is D gene, V gene, clone size, J gene, CDR3 DNA, CDR3 protein. The D gene is left open where the match is weak. Clone size is stated in some rows and not others, as once, few, many or a class when expanded.

-	TRBV25-1	-	TRBJ1-1	TGTGCCAGCAGTGAATTCCGTGAAGCTTTCTTT	CASSEFREAFF
-	TRBV3-1/TRBV3-2	-	TRBJ1-5	TGTGCCAGCAGCCAAACACAGGCCTTCAATCAGCCCCAGCATTTT	CASSQTQAFNQPQHF
-	TRBV29-1	-	TRBJ2-7	TGCAGCGCCGCTGGGCTTGGGGGGAGAGAGCAGTACTTC	CSAAGLGGREQYF
-	TRBV27	-	TRBJ2-2	TGTGCCAGCAGTTTGTCCCAGGGGAGGGCCGGGGAGCTGTTTTTT	CASSLSQGRAGELFF
-	TRBV27	-	TRBJ1-1	TGTGCCAGCAGGGCGGGTACTGAAGCTTTCTTT	CASRAGTEAFF
TRBD1	TRBV30	-	TRBJ1-1	TGTGCCTGGAGTAGAACAGGGGAGACTGAAGCTTTCTTT	CAWSRTGETEAFF
-	TRBV12-3/TRBV12-4	-	TRBJ2-5	TGTGCCAGCAGTCTCAGGAGGGAGACCCAGTACTTC	CASSLRRETQYF
TRBD1	TRBV14	-	TRBJ1-3	TGTGCCAGCAGCCAAAGGGGGCAGCCGGGAGTAGGAAACACCATATATTTT	CASSQRGQPGVGNTIYF
-	TRBV6-1	-	TRBJ1-1	TGTGCCAGCAGTGAAGCGTACTCAGGGCCTTCCACTGAAGCTTTCTTT	CASSEAYSGPSTEAFF
-	TRBV10-3	-	TRBJ1-5	TGTGCCATCAGTGAGTTGGCAGGATCGAGCAATCAGCCCCAGCATTTT	CAISELAGSSNQPQHF
-	TRBV11-2	-	TRBJ1-2	TGTGCCAGCAGCCCTCAACAGGGTGTCTATGGCTACACCTTC	CASSPQQGVYGYTF
-	TRBV6-1	-	TRBJ1-4	TGTGCCAGCAGCCCATGGGAGAGAAATGAAAAACTGTTTTTT	CASSPWERNEKLFF
-	TRBV4-1	-	TRBJ2-5	TGCGCCAGCAGCCAAGGATTCCGGGAGACCCAGTACTTC	CASSQGFRETQYF
TRBD2	TRBV19	-	TRBJ2-1	TGTGCCAGTAGTATCCGGATTGGGATATCTAGCGGGGTATACAATGAGCAGTTCTTC	CASSIRIGISSGVYNEQFF
TRBD2	TRBV5-1	-	TRBJ2-3	TGCGCCAGCAGCTTGGGGTCTAGCGGGGGGGCAGATACGCAGTATTTT	CASSLGSSGGADTQYF
TRBD2	TRBV9	-	TRBJ2-2	TGTGCCAGCAGCGTAGAACTAGCGAAGGAGCTGTTTTTT	CASSVELAKELFF
-	TRBV9	once	TRBJ1-4	TGTGCCAGCAGCGTAGATGGCAGTGAAACAGAAAAACTGTTTTTT	CASSVDGSETEKLFF
-	TRBV5-1	few	TRBJ1-2	TGCGCCAGTACGCAGGGGCCACAACCTAACTATGGCTACACCTTC	CASTQGPQPNYGYTF
-	TRBV7-3	-	TRBJ1-2	TGTGCCAGCAGCTTAACGGCGGACAGTCTTTTCTATGGCTACACCTTC	CASSLTADSLFYGYTF
-	TRBV2	-	TRBJ2-2	TGTGCCAGCAGTGTAAGGTGGGCCCTCGACACCGGGGAGCTGTTTTTT	CASSVRWALDTGELFF
-	TRBV3-1/TRBV3-2	-	TRBJ1-2	TGTGCCAGCAGCCAAGGTGATTTCACAGGGAGCCGCTATGGCTACACCTTC	CASSQGDFTGSRYGYTF
-	TRBV12-3/TRBV12-4	-	TRBJ1-3	TGTGCCAGCAGTCGGCGGGCCGGAAACACCATATATTTT	CASSRRAGNTIYF
-	TRBV5-1	few	TRBJ1-6	TGCGCCAGCAGTCCAGGAGGGGATTCACCCCTCCACTTT	CASSPGGDSPLHF
TRBD2	TRBV3-1/TRBV3-2	-	TRBJ2-1	TGTGCCAGCAGCCAAGAGTTCGCGGGGGGCTCCAACTCCTACAATGAGCAGTTCTTC	CASSQEFAGGSNSYNEQFF